These 8 T cell receptor beta chains were all obtained from the same sample, sequenced in a study of human T cells and chemical hapten exposure. Each CDR3 protein is one row after TCRdb ran MiXCR on the RACE reads. The sample gives 95,000 to 150,000 distinct CDR3 sequences, about 14% of which show up once; around 2.7% is in the top ten. Sample time point: pre-sensitization, week 0. Treatment in this sample: therapeutic diphenylcyclopropenone sensitization with weekly scalp DPC. The sequenced sample was whole blood, obtained in connection with sensitization to the hapten diphenylcyclopropenone (DPC). Receptor source: a woman under 30 with alopecia areata. Some clones in this sample may be carry-over from other donors' samples.

This clonotype was found many times. The rearrangement links TRBV30 to TRBJ2-7; D uncertain. Per germline, CDR1 GTSNPN and CDR2 SVGIG (reference sequence). The V gene lost 3 bases and the J gene lost 5 bases, with 17 bases spanning the gap. The CDR3 runs to 14 residues. This chain's CDR3 is CAWSRLPGPNEQYF. The CDR3, as DNA: TGTGCCTGGAGCCGACTCCCTGGCCCTAACGAGCAGTACTTC. The whole variable domain, remainder taken from reference TRBV30 and TRBJ2-7, is SQTIHQWPATLVQPVGSPLSLECTVEGTSNPNLYWYRQAAGRGLQLLFYSVGIGQISSEVPQNLSASRPQDRQFILSSKKLLLSDSGFYLCAWSRLPGPNEQYFGPGTRLTVT.

There are a few counts of this clonotype. The CDR3 sequence is CASSQGTVLSNEQFF. CDR3 coding DNA: TGTGCCAGCAGCCAAGGGACAGTTCTTTCCAATGAGCAGTTCTTC. The J gene is TRBJ2-1, the V gene TRBV7-3, with 7 bases fitting TRBD1. This CDR3 region has 15 residues. The germline CDR1 and CDR2 sequences are SGHTA and FQGTGA. V shed 5 bases and J 6 bases; nucleotides not matched to a gene: 10.

This chain links TRBV20-1 with TRBJ1-5; maybe TRBD1 (5 bases). The CDR3 covers 14 residues. Germline CDR1 is DFQATT and CDR2 is SNEGSKA (reference sequence). V shed 3 bases and J shed 4 bases, with 13 bases lying between them. CDR3 region: CSARRGAKNQPQHF. CDR3 coding DNA: TGCAGTGCTAGGAGGGGCGCGAAGAATCAGCCCCAGCATTTT.

The CDR3 DNA reads as TGTGCCAGCAGCCGGACTAGCGTGTCCCAAGAGACCCAGTACTTC. Residues: CASSRTSVSQETQYF. The chain joins TRBV7-2 to TRBJ2-5, with 9 bases aligning to TRBD2. The germline V gene encodes CDR1 SGHTA and CDR2 FQGNSA. The length of the CDR3 is 15 residues. The junction had 5 bases not matched to a gene; V was cut back by 5 bases and J by 1 base.

The chain links TRBV25-1 to TRBJ2-3; 9 bases match TRBD2. CDR3 length: 17 residues. After removal of 4 bases from V and 6 bases from J, the junction contained 14 bases not matched to a gene. Germline V lookup: CDR1 MGHDK, CDR2 SYGVNS. The CDR3 is CASSGATSGVASDTQYF. In DNA, the CDR3 is TGTGCCAGCAGTGGGGCGACTAGCGGTGTTGCATCCGATACGCAGTATTTT.

This clonotype has ten or more counts. V usage is TRBV7-2 and J usage is TRBJ1-2; D is possibly TRBD1 (5 bases). Between the trimmed V and J ends, which lost 2 bases and 14 bases, there was a span of 18 bases. Germline CDR1 and CDR2: SGHTA and FQGNSA. CDR3 size: 13 residues. The CDR3 sequence: CASSLHPGPAHTF. The CDR3 nucleotides read TGTGCCAGCAGCTTACACCCGGGACCCGCGCATACCTTC.

Only a few counts were recorded for this clonotype. V and J are TRBV12-3 or TRBV12-4 and TRBJ2-1; 7 bases are shared with TRBD2. The V segment lost 1 base and the J segment 3 bases; nucleotides outside the gene matches: 3. The CDR3 length is 15 residues. CDR3 region: CASSLGPGGYNEQFF. In DNA form, the CDR3 reads TGTGCCAGCAGTTTAGGGCCGGGGGGCTACAATGAGCAGTTCTTC.

The rearrangement joins TRBV4-3 to TRBJ1-1; no clear D. Looked up from germline, CDR1 is LGHNA and CDR2 is YSLEER. The CDR3 loop spans 16 amino acids. V shed 0 bases and J shed 4 bases, with 15 bases lying between them. The CDR3 sequence: CASSQDHPNGFTEAFF. The CDR3 DNA reads TGCGCCAGCAGCCAAGATCATCCGAACGGGTTCACTGAAGCTTTCTTT.